This T cell receptor beta chain came from a study of blood T cells in healthy people across ages. Looking at the study overall: About one barcoded TCR beta cDNA was captured per two T cells. Regarding the study as a whole: It was not possible, with unsorted PBMCs, to conclusively compare naive and antigen-experienced cells. Calculation of diversity from one million T cells yielded estimates considered to be underestimates.

The donors, all healthy, were Caucasians living in Russia, aged roughly 6 to 90. Primed by a sample-barcoded 5' primer and a J-beta primer mix, a second PCR proceeded for about 7 to 11 cycles. TCRdb analysed the 5' RACE reads with MiXCR anew, one entry per CDR3 protein. The profile shows approximately 2,000,000 distinct CDR3 sequences, 39% of them singletons. On this clonotype itself: The antigen remains undetermined.

Material: blood. The clonotype comes from a human donor in good health.

The CDR3 spells CSVVVGEHSPLHF. CDR3 nucleotide sequence: TGCAGCGTTGTAGTAGGGGAGCATTCACCCCTCCACTTT. This chain connects TRBV29-1 to TRBJ1-6; D may be TRBD1 (5 bases). Germline lookup yields CDR1 SQVTM and CDR2 ANQGSEA. The V end lost 4 bases, the J end lost 8 bases, and 12 bases lay between the germline ends. The CDR3 sequence is 13 residues long.